Below are 6 T cell receptor beta chains sequenced from a single sample in a study of T-cell memory formation after mild COVID-19. TCRdb redid the calling of the 5' RACE reads with MiXCR, one entry per CDR3 protein. The sample includes a few hundred thousand distinct CDR3 sequences, about a sixth of them seen just once. The sample comprised PBMCs or a T cell subset sorted from them (not recorded which). The receptors here all came from a man in his late teens or twenties who had mild COVID-19 (a few samples of this study predate the infection). Cell type and time point are not known.

This clonotype appeared many times. The chain uses TRBV4-3 and TRBJ2-7, with D possibly TRBD2 on 5 matching bases. Between the trimmed V and J ends, which lost 0 bases and 2 bases, there was a span of 11 bases. This CDR3 comprises 15 residues. From germline, CDR1 is LGHNA and CDR2 YSLEER. The CDR3 here is CASSQDWLAAYEQYF. CDR3 sequence (DNA): TGCGCCAGCAGCCAAGATTGGCTAGCCGCCTACGAGCAGTACTTC.

This clonotype was seen a handful of times. The chain has TRBV21-1 and TRBJ2-2; TRBD1, the D gene given by the table, was not confirmed from the DNA. TRBV21-1 is flagged as a pseudogene. CDR3 length equals 15 residues. CDR3 sequence: CARCPTGGDTGELFF. The CDR3 nucleotides are TGTGCCAGGTGTCCGACAGGGGGGGACACCGGGGAGCTGTTTTTT.

In this sample, this clonotype is medium-sized (0.01 to 0.1%). This chain connects TRBV4-1 to TRBJ2-2; D perhaps matches TRBD1 (5 bases). Deletions cut 3 bases from V and 5 bases from J, with 13 bases between. Germline CDR1 is MGHRA and CDR2 is YSYEKL. This CDR3 spans 15 amino acids. CDR3 sequence reads: CASSQAGPRTGELFF. Written as DNA, the CDR3 is TGCGCCAGCAGCCAGGCAGGGCCTCGGACCGGGGAGCTGTTTTTT.

V and J are TRBV4-1 and TRBJ1-6; no clear D gene. The V gene lost 4 bases and the J gene lost 6 bases, with 16 bases spanning the gap. This CDR3 has 16 amino acids. Germline V gene lookup returns CDR1 MGHRA and CDR2 YSYEKL. The CDR3 coding sequence is TGCGCCAGCAGCCCCATTGGGAGGGAGGCTAATTCACCCCTCCACTTT. It yields the protein CASSPIGREANSPLHF.

This clonotype was seen a few times. This sequence joins TRBV11-1 and TRBJ1-1; D may be TRBD1 (5 bases). CDR3 size: 15 residues. In germline, CDR1 is SGHAT, CDR2 FQDESV (reference sequence). V lost 5 bases and J 3 bases, leaving 16 bases between the germline ends. The CDR3 reads CASSPREASYTEAFF. CDR3 nucleotide sequence: TGTGCCAGCAGCCCCAGGGAGGCGAGCTACACTGAAGCTTTCTTT.

The chain is built from TRBV4-1 and TRBJ2-5; D is possibly TRBD2 (5 bases). The germline V gene encodes CDR1 MGHRA and CDR2 YSYEKL. The length of the CDR3 is 13 residues. Trimming took off 3 bases at V and 4 bases at J, with 9 bases between the two ends. This CDR3 reads CASSQGALETQYF. The CDR3 nucleotides are TGCGCCAGCAGCCAGGGAGCCTTAGAGACCCAGTACTTC.